This paragraph covers one T cell receptor beta chain sequence. Its target is not known. Use of 60 Vbeta and 13 Jbeta primers characterized the PCR. Measured with immunoSEQ multiplex PCR; TCRdb has only the in-frame clones, and not every one. The table includes about 210,000 clones, about 85% detected once. The data were obtained in a study of cytomegalovirus exposure and HLA in healthy donors. Points from the study as a whole: Indistinguishability led to the exclusion of some V segments, TRBV6-2 and TRBV6-3 included. Earlier analysis found most TCR beta V segments productive about 90% or about 30% of the time. The sole available immune exposure information was CMV serostatus.

Donors likely had unrecorded immune exposures despite being nominally healthy when sampled. Per germline, CDR1 SGHTA and CDR2 FQGNSA. V shed 5 bases, J shed 8 bases, and the junction held 10 bases outside the gene matches. CDR3 size: 14 residues. This TCR came from a woman between 45 and 60 years old in good health and CMV-seropositive. The chain links TRBV7-2 to TRBJ1-2; 8 bases agree with TRBD1. The specimen was PBMCs. The CDR3: CASSPPTGVGGYTF. The CDR3 nucleotides are TGTGCCAGCAGCCCCCCGACAGGGGTCGGAGGCTACACCTTC.